This TCR beta chain is drawn from a study of shared clonotypes between healthy human individuals. Study-wide context: Used for every donor were three CD4 naive, three CD4 memory, two CD8 naive and one CD8 memory plate.

Selected positively for CCR7 and CD45RO-negative, naive CD8 cells excluded terminally differentiated effector memory CD45RA+ cells. TCRdb's copy holds only in-frame clones and misses some; the assay was immunoSEQ multiplex PCR. This sample carries approximately 2,000,000 clones, just over 90% of them seen once, and the ten largest clones take around 1.7%. Concerning this clone itself: The same CDR3 is also encoded by other DNA sequences in this sample.

The junction had 1 base not matched to a gene; V was cut back by 4 bases and J by 4 bases. Looked up from germline, CDR1 is MNHNS and CDR2 is SASEGT. This CDR3 has 12 amino acids. Sequences were obtained from naive CD8+ T cells from PBMCs. This clonotype was sampled from a man between 18 and 29 years old in good health. Some clones in this sample may be carry-over from other donors' samples. V usage is TRBV6-1 and J usage is TRBJ2-7, with 7 bases fitting TRBD1. CDR3: CASSGQGYEQYF. CDR3 coding DNA: TGTGCCAGCAGTGGACAGGGATACGAGCAGTACTTC.